The present T cell receptor (beta chain) was sequenced within a study of shared clonotypes between healthy human individuals. Trimming left V 0 bases short and J 8 bases short, with 10 bases between. The germline V gene has CDR1 KGHSH and CDR2 LQKENI. The CDR3 extends over 14 amino acids. Naive CD8 isolation took CD45RO-negative cells positively selected for CCR7 and excluded terminally differentiated effector memory CD45RA+ cells. TCRdb keeps only in-frame clones here, not all; method: immunoSEQ multiplex PCR. Among approximately 2,200,000 clones listed, around 93% were seen once. Sequenced input: naive CD8+ T cells from PBMCs. The source is a man younger than 35 in good health. Some clones in this sample may be carry-over from other donors' samples. The chain has TRBV18 and TRBJ1-4; D remains unclear. DNA of the CDR3: TGTGCCAGCTCACCACCGACTGGGCCCGAAAAACTGTTTTTT. Translating gives CASSPPTGPEKLFF.